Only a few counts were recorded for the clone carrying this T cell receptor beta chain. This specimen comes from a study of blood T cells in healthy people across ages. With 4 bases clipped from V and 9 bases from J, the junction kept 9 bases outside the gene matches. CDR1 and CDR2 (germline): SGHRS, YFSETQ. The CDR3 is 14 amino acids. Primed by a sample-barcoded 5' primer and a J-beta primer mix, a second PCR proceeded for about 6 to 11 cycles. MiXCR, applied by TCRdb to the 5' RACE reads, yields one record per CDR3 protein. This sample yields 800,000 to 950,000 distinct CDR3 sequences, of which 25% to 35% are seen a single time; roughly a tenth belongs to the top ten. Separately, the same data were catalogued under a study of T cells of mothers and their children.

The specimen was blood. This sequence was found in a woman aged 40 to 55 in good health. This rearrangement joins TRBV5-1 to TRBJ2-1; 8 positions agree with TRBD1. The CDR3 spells CASSPRTGIGEQFF. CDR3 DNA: TGCGCCAGCAGCCCCCGGACAGGGATCGGTGAGCAGTTCTTC. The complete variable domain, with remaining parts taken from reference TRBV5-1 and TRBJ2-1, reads KAGVTQTPRYLIKTRGQQVTLSCSPISGHRSVSWYQQTPGQGLQFLFEYFSETQRNKGNFPGRFSGRQFSNSRSEMNVSTLELGDSALYLCASSPRTGIGEQFFGPGTRLTVL.